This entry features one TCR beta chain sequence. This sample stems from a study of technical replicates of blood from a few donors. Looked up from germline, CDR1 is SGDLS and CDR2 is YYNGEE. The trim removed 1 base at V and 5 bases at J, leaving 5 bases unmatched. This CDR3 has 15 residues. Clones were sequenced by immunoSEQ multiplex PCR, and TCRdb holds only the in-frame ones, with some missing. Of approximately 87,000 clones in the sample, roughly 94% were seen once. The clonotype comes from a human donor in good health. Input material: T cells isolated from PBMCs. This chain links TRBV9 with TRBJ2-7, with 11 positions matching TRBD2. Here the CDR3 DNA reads TGTGCCAGCAGCGTACGACTAGCGGGACTCCACGAGCAGTACTTC. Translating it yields CASSVRLAGLHEQYF.